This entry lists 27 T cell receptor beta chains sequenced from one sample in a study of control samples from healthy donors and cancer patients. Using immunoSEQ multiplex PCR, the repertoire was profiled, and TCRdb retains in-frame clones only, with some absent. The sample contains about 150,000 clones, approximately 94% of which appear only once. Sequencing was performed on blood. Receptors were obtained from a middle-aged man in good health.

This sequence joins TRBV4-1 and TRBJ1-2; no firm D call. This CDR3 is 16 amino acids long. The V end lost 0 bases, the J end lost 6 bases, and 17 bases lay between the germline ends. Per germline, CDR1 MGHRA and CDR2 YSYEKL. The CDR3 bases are TGCGCCAGCAGCCAAGATCAATATATGGGTCTCGATGGCTACACCTTC. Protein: CASSQDQYMGLDGYTF.

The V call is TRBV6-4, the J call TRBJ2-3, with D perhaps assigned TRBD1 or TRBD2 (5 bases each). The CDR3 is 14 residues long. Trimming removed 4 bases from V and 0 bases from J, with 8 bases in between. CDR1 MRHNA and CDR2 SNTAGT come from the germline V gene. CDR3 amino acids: CASSVGDSTDTQYF. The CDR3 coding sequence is TGTGCCAGCAGTGTGGGGGATAGCACAGATACGCAGTATTTT.

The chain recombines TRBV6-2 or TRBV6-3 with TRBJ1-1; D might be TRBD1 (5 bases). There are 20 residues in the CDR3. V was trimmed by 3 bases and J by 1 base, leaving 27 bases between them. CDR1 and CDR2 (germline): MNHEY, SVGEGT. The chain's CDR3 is CASSYEFRFGYGTGNTEAFF. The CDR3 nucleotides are TGTGCCAGCAGTTATGAGTTCAGATTTGGTTACGGGACCGGGAACACTGAAGCTTTCTTT.

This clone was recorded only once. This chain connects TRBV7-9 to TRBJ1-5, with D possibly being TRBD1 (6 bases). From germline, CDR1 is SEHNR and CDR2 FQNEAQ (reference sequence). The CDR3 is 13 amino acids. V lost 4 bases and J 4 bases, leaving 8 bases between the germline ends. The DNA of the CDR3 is TGTGCCAGCAGCTCCGGACAGAATCAGCCCCAGCATTTT. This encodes CASSSGQNQPQHF.

The CDR3 sequence is CASSPGTGAVYEQYF. CDR3 nucleotides: TGTGCCAGTAGCCCTGGGACAGGAGCAGTTTACGAGCAGTACTTC. This chain joins TRBV19 and TRBJ2-7; 8 nucleotides match TRBD1. Germline loops: CDR1 LNHDA, CDR2 SQIVND (reference sequence). The CDR3 is made up of 15 amino acids. Trimming removed 6 bases from V and 4 bases from J; junction bases left unmatched: 11. The whole variable domain, remainder taken from reference TRBV19 and TRBJ2-7, is DGGITQSPKYLFRKEGQNVTLSCEQNLNHDAMYWYRQDPGQGLRLIYYSQIVNDFQKGDIAEGYSVSREKKESFPLTVTSAQKNPTAFYLCASSPGTGAVYEQYFGPGTRLTVT.

CDR3 coding DNA: TGTGCCAGTAGTACCTACAGGGAAAGAGACTATGGCTACACCTTC. Its translation: CASSTYRERDYGYTF. The chain carries TRBV19 and TRBJ1-2; D is perhaps TRBD1 (6 bases). The V end was cut by 4 bases, the J end by 3 bases, with 15 bases between. Per germline, CDR1 LNHDA and CDR2 SQIVND (reference sequence). This CDR3 has 15 amino acids.

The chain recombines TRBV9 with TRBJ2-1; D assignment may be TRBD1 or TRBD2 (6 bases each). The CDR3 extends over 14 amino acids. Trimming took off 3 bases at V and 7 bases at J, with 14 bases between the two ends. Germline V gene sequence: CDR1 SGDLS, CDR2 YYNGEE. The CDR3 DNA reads TGTGCCAGCAGCGCAAGACTAGGGACAAATGAGCAGTTCTTC. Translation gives CASSARLGTNEQFF.

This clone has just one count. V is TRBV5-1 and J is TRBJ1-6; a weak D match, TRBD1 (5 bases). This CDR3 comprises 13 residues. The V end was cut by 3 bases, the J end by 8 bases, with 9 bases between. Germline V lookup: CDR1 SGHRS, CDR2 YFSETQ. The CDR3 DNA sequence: TGCGCCAGCAGCTGGGACGGATATTCACCCCTCCACTTT. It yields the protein CASSWDGYSPLHF.

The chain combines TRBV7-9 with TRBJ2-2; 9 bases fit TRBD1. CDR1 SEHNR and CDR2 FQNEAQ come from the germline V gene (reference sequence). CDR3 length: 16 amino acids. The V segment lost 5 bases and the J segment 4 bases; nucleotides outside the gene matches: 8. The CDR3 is CASSPAGQGITGELFF. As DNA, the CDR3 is TGTGCCAGCAGCCCCGCCGGACAGGGGATCACCGGGGAGCTGTTTTTT.

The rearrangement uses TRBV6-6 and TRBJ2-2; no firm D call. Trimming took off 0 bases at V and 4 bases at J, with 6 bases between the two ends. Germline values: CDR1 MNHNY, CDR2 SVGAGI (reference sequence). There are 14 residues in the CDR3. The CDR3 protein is CASSYSVPTGELFF. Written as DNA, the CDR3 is TGTGCCAGCAGTTACTCGGTTCCCACCGGGGAGCTGTTTTTT.

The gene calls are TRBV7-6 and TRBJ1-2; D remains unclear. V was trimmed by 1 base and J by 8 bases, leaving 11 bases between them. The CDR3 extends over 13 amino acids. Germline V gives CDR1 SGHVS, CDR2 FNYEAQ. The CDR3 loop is CASSLVPGRGYTF. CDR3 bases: TGTGCCAGCAGCTTAGTCCCAGGAAGGGGCTACACCTTC. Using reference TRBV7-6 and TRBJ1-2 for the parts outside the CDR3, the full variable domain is GAGVSQSPRYKVTKRGQDVALRCDPISGHVSLYWYRQALGQGPEFLTYFNYEAQQDKSGLPNDRFSAERPEGSISTLTIQRTEQRDSAMYRCASSLVPGRGYTFGSGTRLTVV.

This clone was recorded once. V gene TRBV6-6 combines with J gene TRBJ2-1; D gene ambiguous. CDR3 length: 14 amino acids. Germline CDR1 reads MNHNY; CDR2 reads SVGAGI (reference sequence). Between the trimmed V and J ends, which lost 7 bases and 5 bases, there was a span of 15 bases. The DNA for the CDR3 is TGTGCCAGCAAATATGGGCCGCAAAACAATGAGCAGTTCTTC. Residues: CASKYGPQNNEQFF.

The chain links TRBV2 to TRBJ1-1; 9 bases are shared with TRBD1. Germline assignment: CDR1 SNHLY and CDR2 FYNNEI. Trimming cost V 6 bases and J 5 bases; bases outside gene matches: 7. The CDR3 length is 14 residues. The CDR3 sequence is CASRATGGDTEAFF. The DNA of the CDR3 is TGTGCCAGCAGAGCTACAGGGGGCGATACTGAAGCTTTCTTT.

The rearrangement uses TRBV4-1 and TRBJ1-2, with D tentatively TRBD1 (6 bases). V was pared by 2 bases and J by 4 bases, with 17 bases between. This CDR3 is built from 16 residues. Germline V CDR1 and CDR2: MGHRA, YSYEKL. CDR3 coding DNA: TGCGCCAGCAGCCAATCTCCCCGTGCGGGGGCCTATGGCTACACCTTC. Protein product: CASSQSPRAGAYGYTF.

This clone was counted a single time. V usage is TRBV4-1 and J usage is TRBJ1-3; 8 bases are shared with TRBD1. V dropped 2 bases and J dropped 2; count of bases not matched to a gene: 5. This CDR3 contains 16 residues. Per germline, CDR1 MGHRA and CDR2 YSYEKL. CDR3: CASSQMVTGAGNTIYF. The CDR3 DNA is TGCGCCAGCAGCCAAATGGTGACAGGGGCTGGAAACACCATATATTTT.

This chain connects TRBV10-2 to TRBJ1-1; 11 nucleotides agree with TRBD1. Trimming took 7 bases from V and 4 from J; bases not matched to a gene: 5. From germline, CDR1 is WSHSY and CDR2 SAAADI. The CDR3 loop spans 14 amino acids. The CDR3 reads CASIRTGGTTEAFF. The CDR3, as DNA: TGCGCCAGCATCAGGACAGGGGGCACCACTGAAGCTTTCTTT.

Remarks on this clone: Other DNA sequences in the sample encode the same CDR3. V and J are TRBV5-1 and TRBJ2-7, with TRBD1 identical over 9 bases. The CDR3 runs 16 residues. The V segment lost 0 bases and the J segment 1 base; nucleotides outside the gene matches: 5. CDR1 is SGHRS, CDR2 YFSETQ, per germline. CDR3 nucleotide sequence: TGCGCCAGCAGCTTGGCTGGACAGGGGATATCCTACGAGCAGTACTTC. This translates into CASSLAGQGISYEQYF.

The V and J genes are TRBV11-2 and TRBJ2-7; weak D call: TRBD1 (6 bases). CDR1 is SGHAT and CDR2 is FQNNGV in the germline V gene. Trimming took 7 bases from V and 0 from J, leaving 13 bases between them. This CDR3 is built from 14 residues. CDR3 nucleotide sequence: TGTGCCAGCATTGGGCAGGGGTCCTCCTACGAGCAGTACTTC. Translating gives CASIGQGSSYEQYF. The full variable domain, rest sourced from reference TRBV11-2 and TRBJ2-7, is EAGVAQSPRYKIIEKRQSVAFWCNPISGHATLYWYQQILGQGPKLLIQFQNNGVVDDSQLPKDRFSAERLKGVDSTLKIQPAKLEDSAVYLCASIGQGSSYEQYFGPGTRLTVT.

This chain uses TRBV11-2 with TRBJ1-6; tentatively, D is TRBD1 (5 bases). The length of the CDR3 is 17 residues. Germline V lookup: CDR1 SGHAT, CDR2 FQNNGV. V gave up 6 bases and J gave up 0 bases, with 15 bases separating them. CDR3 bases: TGTGCCAGCAGGAGGCAGGGAGCACCCTCCTATAATTCACCCCTCCACTTT. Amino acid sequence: CASRRQGAPSYNSPLHF.

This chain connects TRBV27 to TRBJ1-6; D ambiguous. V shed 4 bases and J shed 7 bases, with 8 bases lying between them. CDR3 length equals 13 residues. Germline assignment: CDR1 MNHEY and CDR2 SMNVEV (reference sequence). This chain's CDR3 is CASSYGRNSPLHF. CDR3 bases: TGTGCCAGCAGTTACGGTAGGAATTCACCCCTCCACTTT.

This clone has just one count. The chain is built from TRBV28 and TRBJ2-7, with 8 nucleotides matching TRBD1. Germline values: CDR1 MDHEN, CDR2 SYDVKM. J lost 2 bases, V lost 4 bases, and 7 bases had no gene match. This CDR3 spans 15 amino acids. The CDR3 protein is CASSSGTGVTYEQYF. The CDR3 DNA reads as TGTGCCAGCAGTTCCGGGACAGGTGTTACCTACGAGCAGTACTTC.

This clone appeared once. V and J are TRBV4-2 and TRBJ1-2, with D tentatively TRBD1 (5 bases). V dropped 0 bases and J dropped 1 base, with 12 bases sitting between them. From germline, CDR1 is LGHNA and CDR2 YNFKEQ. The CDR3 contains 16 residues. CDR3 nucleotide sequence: TGTGCCAGCAGCCAAGATCGGCAGGGAAGTAACTATGGCTACACCTTC. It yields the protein CASSQDRQGSNYGYTF.

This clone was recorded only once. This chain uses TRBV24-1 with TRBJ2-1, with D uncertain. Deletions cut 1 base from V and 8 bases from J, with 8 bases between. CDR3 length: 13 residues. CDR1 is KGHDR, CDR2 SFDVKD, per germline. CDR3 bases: TGTGCCACCAGTGATTTTGTGGGTGATGAGCAGTTCTTC. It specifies CATSDFVGDEQFF.

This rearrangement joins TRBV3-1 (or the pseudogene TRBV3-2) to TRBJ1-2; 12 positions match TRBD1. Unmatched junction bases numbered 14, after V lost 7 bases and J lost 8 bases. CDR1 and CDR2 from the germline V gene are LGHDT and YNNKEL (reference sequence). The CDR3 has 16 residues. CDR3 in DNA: TGTGCCAGCACCCCCGGGACAGGGGGCAAGGGAGGAGGCTACACCTTC. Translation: CASTPGTGGKGGGYTF.

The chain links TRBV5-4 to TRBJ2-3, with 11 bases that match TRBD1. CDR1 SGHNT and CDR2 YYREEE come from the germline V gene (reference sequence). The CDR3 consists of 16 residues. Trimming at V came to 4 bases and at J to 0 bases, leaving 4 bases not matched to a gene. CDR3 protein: CASSRGQGASTDTQYF. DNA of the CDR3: TGTGCCAGCAGCAGAGGACAGGGGGCCAGCACAGATACGCAGTATTTT.

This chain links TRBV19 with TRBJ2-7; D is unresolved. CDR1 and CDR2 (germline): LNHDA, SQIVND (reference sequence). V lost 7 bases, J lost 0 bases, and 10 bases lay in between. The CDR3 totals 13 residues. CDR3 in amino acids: CASTPWGSYEQYF. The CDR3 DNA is TGTGCCAGTACCCCTTGGGGCTCCTACGAGCAGTACTTC.

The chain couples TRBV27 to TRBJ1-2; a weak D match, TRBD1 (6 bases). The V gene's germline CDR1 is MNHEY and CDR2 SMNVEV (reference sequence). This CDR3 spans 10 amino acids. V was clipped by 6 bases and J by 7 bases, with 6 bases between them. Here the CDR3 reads CASRQGGYTF. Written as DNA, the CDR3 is TGTGCCAGCAGACAGGGTGGCTACACCTTC.